The clone carrying this T cell receptor beta chain was observed a single time. This entry is derived from a study of T cell changes during pregnancy in multiple sclerosis. The CDR3 has 14 residues. Trimming stripped 1 base from V and 0 bases from J, with 4 bases between. CDR1 is SGHTA, CDR2 FQGNSA, per germline. Repertoires were generated with immunoSEQ multiplex PCR, while TCRdb's copy carries only in-frame clones and drops some. The data show 75,000 to 95,000 clones, around 90% seen once. This TCR came from a female donor with multiple sclerosis, enrolled in a pregnancy study. The chain combines TRBV7-2 with TRBJ2-4; no definite D call. The specimen was peripheral blood, collected before pregnancy. CDR3 protein: CASSLELAKNIQYF. CDR3 sequence (DNA): TGTGCCAGCAGCTTAGAGCTAGCCAAAAACATTCAGTACTTC. Full variable domain (missing parts from reference TRBV7-2 and TRBJ2-4): GAGVSQSPSNKVTEKGKDVELRCDPISGHTALYWYRQSLGQGLEFLIYFQGNSAPDKSGLPSDRFSAERTGGSVSTLTIQRTQQEDSAVYLCASSLELAKNIQYFGAGTRLSVL.